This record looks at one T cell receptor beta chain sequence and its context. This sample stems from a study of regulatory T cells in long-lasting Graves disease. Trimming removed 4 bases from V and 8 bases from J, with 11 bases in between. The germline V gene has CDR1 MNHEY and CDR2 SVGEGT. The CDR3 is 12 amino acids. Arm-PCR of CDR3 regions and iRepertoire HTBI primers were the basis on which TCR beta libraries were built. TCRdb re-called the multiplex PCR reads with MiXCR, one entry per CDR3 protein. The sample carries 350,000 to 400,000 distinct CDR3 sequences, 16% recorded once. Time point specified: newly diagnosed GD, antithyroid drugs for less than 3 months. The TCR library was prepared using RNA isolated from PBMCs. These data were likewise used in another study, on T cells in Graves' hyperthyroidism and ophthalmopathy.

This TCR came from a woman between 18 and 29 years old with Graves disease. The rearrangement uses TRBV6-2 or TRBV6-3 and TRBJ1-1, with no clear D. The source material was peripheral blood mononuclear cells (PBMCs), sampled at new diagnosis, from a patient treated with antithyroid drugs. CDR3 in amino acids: CASSFTPGEAFF. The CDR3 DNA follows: TGTGCCAGCAGTTTTACTCCGGGAGAAGCTTTCTTT.